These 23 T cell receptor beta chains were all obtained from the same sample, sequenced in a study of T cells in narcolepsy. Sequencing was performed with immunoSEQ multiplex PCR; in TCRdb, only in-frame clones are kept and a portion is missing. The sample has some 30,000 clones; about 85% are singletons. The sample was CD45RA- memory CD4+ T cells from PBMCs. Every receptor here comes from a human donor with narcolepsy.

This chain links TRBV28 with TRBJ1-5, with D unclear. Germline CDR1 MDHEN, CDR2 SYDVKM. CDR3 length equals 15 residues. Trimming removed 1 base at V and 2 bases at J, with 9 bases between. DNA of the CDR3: TGTGCCAGCAGTTTATCAGGTATCCGCAATCAGCCCCAGCATTTT. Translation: CASSLSGIRNQPQHF.

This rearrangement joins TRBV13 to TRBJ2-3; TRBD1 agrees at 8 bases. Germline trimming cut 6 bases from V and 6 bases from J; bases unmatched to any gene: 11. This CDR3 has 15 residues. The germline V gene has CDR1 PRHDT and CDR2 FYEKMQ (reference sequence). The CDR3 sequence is CASRTTDRVSDTQYF. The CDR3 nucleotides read TGTGCCAGCAGGACGACGGACAGGGTATCGGATACGCAGTATTTT.

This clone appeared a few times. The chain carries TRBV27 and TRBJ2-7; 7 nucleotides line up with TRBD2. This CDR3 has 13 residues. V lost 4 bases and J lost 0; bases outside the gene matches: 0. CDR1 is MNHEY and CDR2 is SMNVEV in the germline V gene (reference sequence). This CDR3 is CASSSSGSYEQYF. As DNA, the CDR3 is TGTGCCAGCAGTTCTAGCGGCTCCTACGAGCAGTACTTC.

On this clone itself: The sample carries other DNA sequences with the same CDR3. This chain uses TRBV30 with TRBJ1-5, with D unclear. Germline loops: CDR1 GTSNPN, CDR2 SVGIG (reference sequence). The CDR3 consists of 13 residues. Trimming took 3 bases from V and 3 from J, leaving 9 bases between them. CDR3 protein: CAWSGTVNQPQHF. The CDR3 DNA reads TGTGCCTGGAGCGGCACCGTCAATCAGCCCCAGCATTTT.

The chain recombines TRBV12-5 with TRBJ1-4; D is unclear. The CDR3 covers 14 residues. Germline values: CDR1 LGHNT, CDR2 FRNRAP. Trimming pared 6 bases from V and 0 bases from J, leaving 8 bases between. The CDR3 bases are TGTGCTAGTGGGACCGGAGCAACTAATGAAAAACTGTTTTTT. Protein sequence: CASGTGATNEKLFF.

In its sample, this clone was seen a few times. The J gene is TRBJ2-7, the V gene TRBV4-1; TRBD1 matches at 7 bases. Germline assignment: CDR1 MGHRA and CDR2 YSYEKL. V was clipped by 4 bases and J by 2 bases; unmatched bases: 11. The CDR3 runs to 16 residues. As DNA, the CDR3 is TGCGCCAGCAGCCTCAACCTGGGACAGACGACCTACGAGCAGTACTTC. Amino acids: CASSLNLGQTTYEQYF.

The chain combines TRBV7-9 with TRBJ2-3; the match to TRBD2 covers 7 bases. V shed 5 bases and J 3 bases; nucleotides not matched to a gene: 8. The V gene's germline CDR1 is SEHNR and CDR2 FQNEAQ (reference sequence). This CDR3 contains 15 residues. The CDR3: CASSPSGVGTDTQYF. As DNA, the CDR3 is TGTGCCAGCAGCCCAAGCGGGGTGGGTACAGATACGCAGTATTTT.

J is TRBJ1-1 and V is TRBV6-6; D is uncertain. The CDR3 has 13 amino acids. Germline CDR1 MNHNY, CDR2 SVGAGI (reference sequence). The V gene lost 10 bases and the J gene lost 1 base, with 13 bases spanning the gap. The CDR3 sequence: CATANRGNTEAFF. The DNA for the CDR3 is TGTGCCACCGCGAATCGGGGGAACACTGAAGCTTTCTTT.

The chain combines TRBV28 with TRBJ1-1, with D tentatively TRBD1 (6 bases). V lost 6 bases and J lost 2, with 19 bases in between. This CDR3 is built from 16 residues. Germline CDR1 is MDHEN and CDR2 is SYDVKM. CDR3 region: CASSRIQGGYNTEAFF. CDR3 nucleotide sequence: TGTGCCAGCAGCCGGATACAGGGAGGTTACAACACTGAAGCTTTCTTT.

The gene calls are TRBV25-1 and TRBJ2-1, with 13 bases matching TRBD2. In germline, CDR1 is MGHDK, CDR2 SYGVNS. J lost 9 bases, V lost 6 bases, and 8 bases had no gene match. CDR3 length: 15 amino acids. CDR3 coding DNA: TGTGCCAGCAGCCTAGGACTAGCGGGAGAACGTGAGCAGTTCTTC. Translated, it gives CASSLGLAGEREQFF.

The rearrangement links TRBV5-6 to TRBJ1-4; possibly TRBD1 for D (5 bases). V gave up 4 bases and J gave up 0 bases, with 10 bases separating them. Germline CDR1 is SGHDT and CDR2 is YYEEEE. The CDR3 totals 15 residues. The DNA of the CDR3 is TGTGCCAGCAGCATTGGGGGTGCAACTAATGAAAAACTGTTTTTT. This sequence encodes CASSIGGATNEKLFF.

The CDR3 sequence is CASSQEIGGGGQYF. In nucleotides, the CDR3 is TGCGCCAGCAGCCAAGAAATAGGCGGCGGGGGGCAGTACTTC. This chain connects TRBV4-3 to TRBJ2-7, with 7 bases matching TRBD2. This CDR3 contains 14 residues. Looked up from germline, CDR1 is LGHNA and CDR2 is YSLEER. V trimming: 0 bases; J trimming: 9 bases; junction bases outside the gene matches: 8.

CDR3 in DNA: TGTGCCAGCAGCACTAGACAGGGCAAGTACTATGGCTACACCTTC. Protein sequence: CASSTRQGKYYGYTF. The chain couples TRBV5-6 to TRBJ1-2; 7 bases are a match to TRBD1. V shed 4 bases, J shed 3 bases, and the junction held 9 bases outside the gene matches. This CDR3 region has 15 residues. The germline gives CDR1 SGHDT, CDR2 YYEEEE.

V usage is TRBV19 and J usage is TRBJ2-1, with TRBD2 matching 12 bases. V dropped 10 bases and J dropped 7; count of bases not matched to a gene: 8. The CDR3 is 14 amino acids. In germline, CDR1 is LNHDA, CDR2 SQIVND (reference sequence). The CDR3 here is CATRLAGVKNEQFF. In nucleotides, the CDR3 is TGTGCCACCCGACTAGCGGGGGTGAAAAATGAGCAGTTCTTC.

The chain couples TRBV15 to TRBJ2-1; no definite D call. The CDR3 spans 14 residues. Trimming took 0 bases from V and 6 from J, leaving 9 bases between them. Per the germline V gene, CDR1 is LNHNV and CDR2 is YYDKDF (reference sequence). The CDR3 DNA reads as TGTGCCACCAGCAGAGATAATAGCTTCAATGAGCAGTTCTTC. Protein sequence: CATSRDNSFNEQFF.

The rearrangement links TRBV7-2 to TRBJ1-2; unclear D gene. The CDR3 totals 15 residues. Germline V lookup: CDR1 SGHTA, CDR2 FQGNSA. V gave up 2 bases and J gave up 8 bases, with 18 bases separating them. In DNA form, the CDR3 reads TGTGCCAGCAGCTTATTCCGGGGTAGGGAGGAAGGCTACACCTTC. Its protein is CASSLFRGREEGYTF. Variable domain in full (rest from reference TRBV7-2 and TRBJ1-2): GAGVSQSPSNKVTEKGKDVELRCDPISGHTALYWYRQSLGQGLEFLIYFQGNSAPDKSGLPSDRFSAERTGGSVSTLTIQRTQQEDSAVYLCASSLFRGREEGYTFGSGTRLTVV.

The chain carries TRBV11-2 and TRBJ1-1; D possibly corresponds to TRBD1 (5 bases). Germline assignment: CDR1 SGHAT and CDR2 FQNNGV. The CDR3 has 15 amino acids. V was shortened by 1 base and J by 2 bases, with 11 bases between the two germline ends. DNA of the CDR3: TGTGCCAGCAGCTTAGCAACAGGTTCAAACACTGAAGCTTTCTTT. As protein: CASSLATGSNTEAFF.

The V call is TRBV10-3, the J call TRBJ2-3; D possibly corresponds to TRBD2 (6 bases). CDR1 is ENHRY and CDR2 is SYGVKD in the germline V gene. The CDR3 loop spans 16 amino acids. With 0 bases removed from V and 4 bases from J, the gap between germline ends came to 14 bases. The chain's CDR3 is CAISESGGGNPDTQYF. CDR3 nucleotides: TGTGCCATCAGTGAGTCAGGCGGCGGGAACCCAGATACGCAGTATTTT.

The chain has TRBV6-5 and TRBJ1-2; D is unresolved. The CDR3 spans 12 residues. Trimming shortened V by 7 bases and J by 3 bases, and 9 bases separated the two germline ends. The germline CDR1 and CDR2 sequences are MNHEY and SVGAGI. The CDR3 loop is CASKEGDYGYTF. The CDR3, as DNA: TGTGCCAGCAAGGAGGGTGACTATGGCTACACCTTC.

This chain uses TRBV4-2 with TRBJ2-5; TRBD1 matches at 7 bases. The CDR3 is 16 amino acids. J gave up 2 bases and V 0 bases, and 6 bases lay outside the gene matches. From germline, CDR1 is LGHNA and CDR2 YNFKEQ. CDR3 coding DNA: TGTGCCAGCAGCCAAGAGGGACAGAAAAGTCAAGAGACCCAGTACTTC. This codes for CASSQEGQKSQETQYF.

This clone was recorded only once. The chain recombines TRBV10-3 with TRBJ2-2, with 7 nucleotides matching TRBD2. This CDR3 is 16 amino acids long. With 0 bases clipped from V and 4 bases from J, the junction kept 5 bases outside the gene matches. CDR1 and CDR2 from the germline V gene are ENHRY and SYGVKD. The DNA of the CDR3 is TGTGCCATCAGTGAGTCAGGGAGGGCCTTCACCGGGGAGCTGTTTTTT. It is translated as CAISESGRAFTGELFF.

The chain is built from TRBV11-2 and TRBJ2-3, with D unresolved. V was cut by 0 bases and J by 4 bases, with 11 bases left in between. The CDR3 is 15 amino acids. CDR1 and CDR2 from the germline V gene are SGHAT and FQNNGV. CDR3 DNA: TGTGCCAGCAGCTTAGACTGGGCTAGGTCAGATACGCAGTATTTT. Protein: CASSLDWARSDTQYF.

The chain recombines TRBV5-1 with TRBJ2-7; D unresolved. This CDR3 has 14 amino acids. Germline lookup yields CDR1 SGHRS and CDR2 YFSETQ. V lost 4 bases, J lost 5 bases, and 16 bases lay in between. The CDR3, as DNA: TGCGCCAGCAGCCCTCTAGGCGGTGTCCACGAGCAGTACTTC. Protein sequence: CASSPLGGVHEQYF. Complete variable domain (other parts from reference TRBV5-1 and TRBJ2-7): KAGVTQTPRYLIKTRGQQVTLSCSPISGHRSVSWYQQTPGQGLQFLFEYFSETQRNKGNFPGRFSGRQFSNSRSEMNVSTLELGDSALYLCASSPLGGVHEQYFGPGTRLTVT.